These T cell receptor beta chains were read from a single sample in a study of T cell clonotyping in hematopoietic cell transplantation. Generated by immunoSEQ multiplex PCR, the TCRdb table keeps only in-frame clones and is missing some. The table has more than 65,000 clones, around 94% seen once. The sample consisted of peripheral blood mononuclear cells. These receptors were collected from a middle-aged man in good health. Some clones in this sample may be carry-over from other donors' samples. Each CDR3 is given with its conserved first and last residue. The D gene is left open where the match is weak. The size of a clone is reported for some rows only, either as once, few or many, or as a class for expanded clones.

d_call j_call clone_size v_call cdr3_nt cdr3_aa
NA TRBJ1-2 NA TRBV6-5 TGTGCCAGCAGTTACACCAAAGACAGAAACTATGGCTACACCTTC CASSYTKDRNYGYTF
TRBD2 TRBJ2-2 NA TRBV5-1 TGCGCCAGCAGCTTGGGGACTAGCGGGATTGGCGGGGAGCTGTTTTTT CASSLGTSGIGGELFF
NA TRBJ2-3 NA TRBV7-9 TGTGCCAGCAGCTGGGGCGGGAGCACAGATACGCAGTATTTT CASSWGGSTDTQYF
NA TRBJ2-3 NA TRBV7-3 TGTGCCAGCAGCTTAATGAGTGGCAGCACAGATACGCAGTATTTT CASSLMSGSTDTQYF
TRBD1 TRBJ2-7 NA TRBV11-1 TGTGCCAGCAGCTTACGGACAGGGACCTCCTACGAGCAGTACTTC CASSLRTGTSYEQYF
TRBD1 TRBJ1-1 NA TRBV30 TGTGCCTGGAGTGCAAGACAGGGAAGAGACACTGAAGCTTTCTTT CAWSARQGRDTEAFF
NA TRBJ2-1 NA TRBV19 TGTGCCAGTAGTATCCCCCGACAAGTCCTGTTCTTC CASSIPRQVLFF
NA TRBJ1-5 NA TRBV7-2 TGTGCCAGCAGCCCGACCGGGCAGGGGTACCAGCCCCAGCATTTT CASSPTGQGYQPQHF
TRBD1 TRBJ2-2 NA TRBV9 TGTGCCAGCAGCTCTCGACAGGGCACCGGGGAGCTGTTTTTT CASSSRQGTGELFF
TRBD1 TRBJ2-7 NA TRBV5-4 TGTGCCAGCGGAAGACAGGGGGCGGACGAGCAGTACTTC CASGRQGADEQYF
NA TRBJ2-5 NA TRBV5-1 TGCGCCAGCAGCCCCGGCCTCTCACCAAAGACCCAGTACTTC CASSPGLSPKTQYF
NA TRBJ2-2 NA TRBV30 TGTGCCTGGACCGGACCGTCATGGGACACCGGGGAGCTGTTTTTT CAWTGPSWDTGELFF
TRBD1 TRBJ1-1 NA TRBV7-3 TGTGCCAGCAGCCTAAATCAAGCCGAGACAGGGTCGGCTTTCTTT CASSLNQAETGSAFF
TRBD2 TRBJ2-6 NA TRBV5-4 TGTGCCAGCAGCTTGGTCTTAAGCGGGGGGGTCTCTGGGGCCAACGTCCTGACTTTC CASSLVLSGGVSGANVLTF
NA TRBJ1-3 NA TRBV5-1 TGCGCCAGCAGCTTCGGCCAGGGAGGAAACACCATATATTTT CASSFGQGGNTIYF
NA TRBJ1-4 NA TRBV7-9 TGTGCCAGCAGCTTGGTGGGGGGCGGCGGTGAAAAACTGTTTTTT CASSLVGGGGEKLFF
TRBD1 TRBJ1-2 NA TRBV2 TGTGCCAGCAGTGGGGGACAGAACTATGGCTACACCTTC CASSGGQNYGYTF
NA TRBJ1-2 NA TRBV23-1 TGCGCCAGCAGTCGCTACGGACAGAGGATGGTCTATGGCTACACCTTC CASSRYGQRMVYGYTF
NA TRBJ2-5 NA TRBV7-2 TGTGCCAGCAGCTCGGGTGGGCGGAGCCAAGAGACCCAGTACTTC CASSSGGRSQETQYF
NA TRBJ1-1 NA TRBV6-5 TGTGCCAGCGAACAGGGTATGAACACTGAAGCTTTCTTT CASEQGMNTEAFF
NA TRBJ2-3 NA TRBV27 TGTGCCAGCAGACGGCGGATCTCAGCGGCCACAGATACGCAGTATTTT CASRRRISAATDTQYF
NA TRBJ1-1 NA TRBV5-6 TGTGCCAGCAGCTCGCGCCGGGGCGGAGGGGCTTTCTTT CASSSRRGGGAFF
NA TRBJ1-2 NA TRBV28 TGTGCCAGCAGAGGCCTCAACGCGCGTGGCTACACCTTC CASRGLNARGYTF
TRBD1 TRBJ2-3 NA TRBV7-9 TGTGCCAGCAGCTTACCGAAGACAGGGGTAGGGAGCACAGATACGCAGTATTTT CASSLPKTGVGSTDTQYF
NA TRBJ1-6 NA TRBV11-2 TGTGCCAGCAGCCACGGCCGCGCCCTTAGCTCCTATAATTCACCCCTCCACTTT CASSHGRALSSYNSPLHF
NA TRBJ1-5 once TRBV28 TGTGCCAGTAGGACGGCGGGAGCGGGCAATCAGCCCCAGCATTTT CASRTAGAGNQPQHF
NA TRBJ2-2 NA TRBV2 TGTGCCAGCAGTGCGGGACTCGCGAACACCGGGGAGCTGTTTTTT CASSAGLANTGELFF
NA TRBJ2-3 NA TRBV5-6 TGTGCCAGCAGTTGGACAGACGATACGCAGTATTTT CASSWTDDTQYF
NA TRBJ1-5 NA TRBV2 TGTGCCAGCACCCCAGAACCGGGACCCAATCAGCCCCAGCATTTT CASTPEPGPNQPQHF
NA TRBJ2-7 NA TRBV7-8 TGTGCCAGCACCCCCCTAGCGAACAGTAACTACGAGCAGTACTTC CASTPLANSNYEQYF
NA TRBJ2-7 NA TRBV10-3 TGTGCCATCAGTGAGGGGTTCGAGCAGTACTTC CAISEGFEQYF
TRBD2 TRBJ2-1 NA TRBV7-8 TGTGCCAGCAGCTTAGTTGTCATAGCGGGGAGCTCCTACAATGAGCAGTTCTTC CASSLVVIAGSSYNEQFF
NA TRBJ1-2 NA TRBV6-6 TGTGCCAGCAGTCCCACGCAGGGCACCTATGGCTACACCTTC CASSPTQGTYGYTF
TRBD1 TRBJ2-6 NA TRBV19 TGTGCCAGTAGTAGGGACAGGGTCTCTGGGGCCAACGTCCTGACTTTC CASSRDRVSGANVLTF
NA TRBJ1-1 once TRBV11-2 TGTGCCTGCGGAGCCGGGACTGAAGCTTTCTTT CACGAGTEAFF
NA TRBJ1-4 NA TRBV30 TGTGCCTGGAGTGGAGACAGGTATAATGAAAAACTGTTTTTT CAWSGDRYNEKLFF
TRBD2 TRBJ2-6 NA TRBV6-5 TGTGCCAGCAGTTACGGGACTACTGGGGCCAACGTCCTGACTTTC CASSYGTTGANVLTF
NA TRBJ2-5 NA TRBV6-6 TGTGCCAGCAGATTTGCAGAGACCCAGTACTTC CASRFAETQYF
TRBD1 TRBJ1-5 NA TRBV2 TGTGCCAGCAGAGGGACAGGGGTCGTCAATCAGCCCCAGCATTTT CASRGTGVVNQPQHF
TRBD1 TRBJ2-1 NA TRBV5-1 TGCGCCAGCAGCTCCGGGACAGGGGGCGGTGAGCAGTTCTTC CASSSGTGGGEQFF
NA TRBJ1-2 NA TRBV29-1 TGCAGCGTAGAACTACGCGGGGCGGGGGCGCGAAACTATGGCTACACCTTC CSVELRGAGARNYGYTF